Given below is one T cell receptor (beta chain) in context. The target antigen is unknown. These data belong to a study of T cells in Graves' hyperthyroidism and ophthalmopathy. Overall study: Peripheral blood was drawn at first diagnosis, prior to all treatment.

The CDR3 has 16 residues. V was pared by 4 bases and J by 2 bases, with 18 bases between. CDR1 and CDR2 (germline): MGHRA, YSYEKL. There were TCR beta CDR3 regions amplified from RNA transcripts. An initial round of RT-PCR targeting the TCR CDR3 relied on the HTBI primer set. Each CDR3 protein gets one entry after TCRdb re-called the multiplex PCR reads with MiXCR. The sample contains hundreds of thousands of distinct CDR3 sequences, about 19% of which appear only once. Study-level points and caveats: The model's output predicted ophthalmopathy at a median of 6.5 months prior to onset.

The rearrangement uses TRBV4-1 and TRBJ2-7; no reliable D call. The receptor comes from a woman in her fifties or sixties with Graves' hyperthyroidism that later progressed to Graves' ophthalmopathy. Sequencing input: blood. CDR3 DNA: TGCGCCAGCAGCCCACGGACCCCCCCAGGAACCTACGAGCAGTACTTC. Protein: CASSPRTPPGTYEQYF.